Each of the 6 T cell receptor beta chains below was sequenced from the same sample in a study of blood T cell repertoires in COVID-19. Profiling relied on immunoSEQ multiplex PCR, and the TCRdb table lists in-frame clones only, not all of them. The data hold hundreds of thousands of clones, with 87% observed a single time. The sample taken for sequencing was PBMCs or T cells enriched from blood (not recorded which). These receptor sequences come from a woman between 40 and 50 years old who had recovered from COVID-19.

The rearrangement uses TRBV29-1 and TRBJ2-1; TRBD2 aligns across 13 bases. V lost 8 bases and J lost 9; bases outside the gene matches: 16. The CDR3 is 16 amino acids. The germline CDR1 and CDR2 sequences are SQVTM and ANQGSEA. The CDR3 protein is CSQGGTGTSGIREQFF. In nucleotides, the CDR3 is TGCAGCCAGGGAGGAACAGGGACTAGCGGGATCCGTGAGCAGTTCTTC.

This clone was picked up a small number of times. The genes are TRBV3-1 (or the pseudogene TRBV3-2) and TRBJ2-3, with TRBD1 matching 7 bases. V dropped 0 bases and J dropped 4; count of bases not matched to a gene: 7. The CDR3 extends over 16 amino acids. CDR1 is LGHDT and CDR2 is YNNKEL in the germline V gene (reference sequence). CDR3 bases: TGTGCCAGCAGCCAAGAAGACAGGGTGAGATCAGATACGCAGTATTTT. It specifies CASSQEDRVRSDTQYF.

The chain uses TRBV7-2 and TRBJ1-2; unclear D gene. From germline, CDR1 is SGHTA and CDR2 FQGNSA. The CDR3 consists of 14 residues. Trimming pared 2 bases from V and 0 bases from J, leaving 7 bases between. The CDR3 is CASSLYGTNYGYTF. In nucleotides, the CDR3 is TGTGCCAGCAGCTTATACGGGACTAACTATGGCTACACCTTC.

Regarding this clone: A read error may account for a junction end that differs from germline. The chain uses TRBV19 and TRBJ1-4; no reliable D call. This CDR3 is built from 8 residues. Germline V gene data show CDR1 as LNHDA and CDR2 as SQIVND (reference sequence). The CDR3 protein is CASRRFVF. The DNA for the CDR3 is TGTGCCAGTAGGAGGTTTGTTTTT.

CDR3 sequence: CASSLVPENTEAFF. DNA for the CDR3: TGCGCCAGCAGCTTGGTCCCAGAGAACACTGAAGCTTTCTTT. J is TRBJ1-1 and V is TRBV5-1, with no clear D. V gave up 0 bases and J gave up 1 base, with 7 bases separating them. CDR3 length: 14 amino acids. Looked up from germline, CDR1 is SGHRS and CDR2 is YFSETQ.

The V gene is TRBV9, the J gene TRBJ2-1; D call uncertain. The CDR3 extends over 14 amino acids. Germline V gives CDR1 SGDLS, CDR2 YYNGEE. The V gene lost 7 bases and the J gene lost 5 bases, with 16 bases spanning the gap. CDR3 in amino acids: CASASDPKHNEQFF. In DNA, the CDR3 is TGTGCCAGCGCCAGCGACCCGAAACACAATGAGCAGTTCTTC.